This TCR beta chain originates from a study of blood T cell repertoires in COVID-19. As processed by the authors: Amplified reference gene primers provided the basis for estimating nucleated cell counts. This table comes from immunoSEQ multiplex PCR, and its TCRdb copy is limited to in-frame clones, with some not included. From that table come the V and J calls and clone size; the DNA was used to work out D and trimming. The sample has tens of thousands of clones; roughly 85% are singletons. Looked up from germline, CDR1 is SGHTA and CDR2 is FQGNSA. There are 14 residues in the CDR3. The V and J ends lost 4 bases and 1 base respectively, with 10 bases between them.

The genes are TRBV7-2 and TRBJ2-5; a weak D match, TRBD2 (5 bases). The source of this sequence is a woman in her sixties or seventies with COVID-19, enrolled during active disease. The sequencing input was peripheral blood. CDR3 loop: CASSSPGFQETQYF. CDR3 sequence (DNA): TGTGCCAGCAGCTCCCCGGGGTTCCAAGAGACCCAGTACTTC.